The 20 T cell receptor beta chains below were found in one sample sequenced in a study of T-cell memory formation after mild COVID-19. TCRdb processed the 5' RACE reads anew with MiXCR; each CDR3 protein has one entry. Among around 200,000 distinct CDR3 sequences listed, approximately 30% were seen once. The sequenced material came from PBMCs or a T cell subset sorted from them (not recorded which). The receptors here all came from an adult woman who had mild COVID-19 (a few samples of this study predate the infection). Cell type and time point are not known.

This clonotype has only one observation. The chain recombines TRBV18 with TRBJ2-5, with D tentatively TRBD2 (5 bases). V was pared by 1 base and J by 5 bases, with 14 bases between. CDR1 is KGHSH, CDR2 LQKENI, per germline. CDR3 length equals 15 residues. The CDR3 DNA sequence: TGTGCCAGCTCACCACTCCATGGAGGCGGGGAGACCCAGTACTTC. Its protein product is CASSPLHGGGETQYF.

This clonotype was seen a few times. The V gene is TRBV7-9, the J gene TRBJ2-7, with 8 bases fitting TRBD2. With 3 bases clipped from V and 5 bases from J, the junction kept 6 bases outside the gene matches. The CDR3 spans 14 residues. CDR1 and CDR2 from the germline V gene are SEHNR and FQNEAQ (reference sequence). The chain's CDR3 is CASSFYAGGDEQYF. CDR3 nucleotide sequence: TGTGCCAGCAGCTTCTATGCGGGAGGTGACGAGCAGTACTTC.

The chain is built from TRBV9 and TRBJ2-5, with D possibly being TRBD1 or TRBD2 (5 bases each). Germline V gene data show CDR1 as SGDLS and CDR2 as YYNGEE. Trimming shortened V by 4 bases and J by 4 bases, and 14 bases separated the two germline ends. The CDR3 has 14 residues. CDR3 bases: TGTGCCAGCAGCCCCCCCTATGGGGGAGAGACCCAGTACTTC. Translated, it gives CASSPPYGGETQYF.

The rearrangement links TRBV4-1 to TRBJ1-4, with a weak D call TRBD1 (6 bases). Germline assignment: CDR1 MGHRA and CDR2 YSYEKL. The CDR3 is 13 amino acids. The ends were cut back, 0 bases at V and 10 bases at J, with 9 bases in the middle. CDR3 nucleotides: TGCGCCAGCAGCCAAGATAGAGGGGGAAAACTGTTTTTT. Its protein product is CASSQDRGGKLFF.

V and J are TRBV12-3 or TRBV12-4 and TRBJ2-1; the match to TRBD2 covers 11 bases. Trimming removed 6 bases from V and 7 bases from J; junction bases left unmatched: 11. The CDR3 has 16 amino acids. CDR3 in amino acids: CASSPLLAGVPNEQFF. CDR3 sequence (DNA): TGTGCCAGCAGCCCCCTACTAGCGGGGGTTCCGAATGAGCAGTTCTTC.

The genes are TRBV4-1 and TRBJ1-1; 8 bases align to TRBD1. Losses at the gene ends were 3 bases for V and 4 bases for J; bases not matched to a gene: 4. Per the germline V gene, CDR1 is MGHRA and CDR2 is YSYEKL. CDR3 length equals 14 residues. This CDR3 is CASSQNTGGTEAFF. The CDR3 bases are TGCGCCAGCAGCCAGAACACAGGGGGCACTGAAGCTTTCTTT.

The chain couples TRBV6-5 to TRBJ2-7, with 7 bases matching TRBD1. In germline, CDR1 is MNHEY, CDR2 SVGAGI. The CDR3 runs 15 residues. Germline trimming cut 0 bases from V and 0 bases from J; bases unmatched to any gene: 2. CDR3 amino acids: CASSYSGTDSYEQYF. The CDR3 nucleotides are TGTGCCAGCAGTTACTCCGGGACAGACTCCTACGAGCAGTACTTC.

The rearrangement uses TRBV14 and TRBJ1-2; D may be TRBD1 (6 bases). This CDR3 comprises 14 residues. With 1 base removed from V and 4 bases from J, the gap between germline ends came to 10 bases. Germline assignment: CDR1 SGHDN and CDR2 FVKESK. CDR3 nucleotide sequence: TGTGCCAGCAGCCAAGTGGGGGCCGCCTATGGCTACACCTTC. Its translation: CASSQVGAAYGYTF.

This clonotype was detected only a few times. V is TRBV12-3 or TRBV12-4 and J is TRBJ1-2; 9 bases align to TRBD1. The CDR3 length is 14 residues. J lost 4 bases, V lost 6 bases, and 6 bases had no gene match. The CDR3 bases are TGTGCCAGCAGAAGAGGACAGGGGAGCTATGGCTACACCTTC. This codes for CASRRGQGSYGYTF.

This clonotype occurred a few times. This chain joins TRBV27 and TRBJ1-2; D is unclear. The CDR3 extends over 14 amino acids. Germline V CDR1 and CDR2: MNHEY, SMNVEV (reference sequence). Trimming stripped 4 bases from V and 4 bases from J, with 13 bases between. The CDR3 loop reads CASSSQAGSYGYTF. The CDR3 DNA follows: TGTGCCAGCAGTTCACAAGCAGGTTCCTATGGCTACACCTTC.

V is TRBV5-4 and J is TRBJ2-3; D is ambiguous. The ends were cut back, 0 bases at V and 3 bases at J, with 11 bases in the middle. This CDR3 comprises 15 residues. Germline CDR1 and CDR2: SGHNT and YYREEE (reference sequence). The CDR3 sequence: CASSLESYGTDTQYF. The CDR3, as DNA: TGTGCCAGCAGCTTGGAGTCGTACGGGACAGATACGCAGTATTTT.

V and J are TRBV7-3 and TRBJ1-2; D not resolved. Trimming left V 8 bases short and J 4 bases short, with 11 bases between. The length of the CDR3 is 12 residues. The germline V gene encodes CDR1 SGHTA and CDR2 FQGTGA. The CDR3 DNA follows: TGTGCCAGCGGCAGGTCGGGCTATGGCTACACCTTC. Its protein product is CASGRSGYGYTF.

This clonotype was counted between two and nine times. The chain couples TRBV5-1 to TRBJ1-2, with D possibly TRBD1 on 6 matching bases. This CDR3 has 14 residues. Trimming cost V 3 bases and J 3 bases, with 12 bases left between them. The germline gives CDR1 SGHRS, CDR2 YFSETQ. The DNA for the CDR3 is TGCGCCAGCAGCTCGGAACAGGGTTACTATGGCTACACCTTC. Protein sequence: CASSSEQGYYGYTF.

The chain carries TRBV15 and TRBJ2-5, with D perhaps TRBD1 or TRBD2 (5 bases each). The CDR3 totals 15 residues. Germline values: CDR1 LNHNV, CDR2 YYDKDF (reference sequence). V was pared by 1 base and J by 9 bases, with 18 bases between. CDR3 sequence: CATSRVLRDDESQYF. The CDR3 DNA sequence: TGTGCCACCAGCAGAGTGTTGAGGGACGACGAGTCCCAGTACTTC.

There are a few counts of this clonotype. The chain joins TRBV6-5 to TRBJ2-1; no clear D gene. Germline-derived CDR1 and CDR2 are MNHEY and SVGAGI. This CDR3 is 17 amino acids long. The V gene lost 2 bases and the J gene lost 5 bases, with 19 bases spanning the gap. CDR3 nucleotide sequence: TGTGCCAGCAGTTACAGCCAGCGAGGTAATACAGACAATGAGCAGTTCTTC. This codes for CASSYSQRGNTDNEQFF.

The rearrangement uses TRBV12-3 or TRBV12-4 and TRBJ2-5, with D tentatively TRBD2 (7 bases). The CDR3 covers 14 residues. V gave up 5 bases and J gave up 5 bases, with 15 bases separating them. As DNA, the CDR3 is TGTGCCAGCAGTAAGGCGGGGGCCGGGGAGACCCAGTACTTC. Translating it yields CASSKAGAGETQYF.

The chain employs TRBV29-1 and TRBJ2-1; no firm D call. The CDR3 runs to 13 residues. Trimming stripped 1 base from V and 0 bases from J, with 4 bases between. CDR1 is SQVTM, CDR2 ANQGSEA, per germline. CDR3 nucleotides: TGCAGCGTTGAAGCTTTCTCCTACAATGAGCAGTTCTTC. As protein: CSVEAFSYNEQFF.

This clonotype appeared once. The rearrangement joins TRBV11-3 to TRBJ2-6; TRBD2 agrees at 9 bases. V was pared by 5 bases and J by 4 bases, with 6 bases of the junction left unmatched. Germline assignment: CDR1 SGHNT and CDR2 YENEEA. The CDR3 runs to 16 residues. The CDR3 here is CASSPRGGTGANVLTF. CDR3 nucleotide sequence: TGTGCCAGCAGCCCGCGGGGGGGGACCGGGGCCAACGTCCTGACTTTC.

This clonotype was recorded many times. This chain links TRBV11-1 with TRBJ2-1; D may be TRBD1 or TRBD2 (6 bases each). The CDR3 loop spans 15 amino acids. V was cut by 2 bases and J by 8 bases, with 16 bases left in between. Germline CDR1 and CDR2: SGHAT and FQDESV (reference sequence). CDR3 sequence: CASSLRGVRKDEQFF. For the CDR3, the DNA is TGTGCCAGCAGCTTAAGGGGGGTGAGGAAGGATGAGCAGTTCTTC.

V is TRBV30 and J is TRBJ2-2; D gene ambiguous. This CDR3 spans 15 amino acids. Trimming removed 2 bases from V and 6 bases from J, with 16 bases in between. Germline V gene lookup returns CDR1 GTSNPN and CDR2 SVGIG (reference sequence). The CDR3: CAWSRVITDAGELFF. CDR3 nucleotides: TGTGCCTGGAGTAGAGTGATAACGGACGCCGGGGAGCTGTTTTTT.